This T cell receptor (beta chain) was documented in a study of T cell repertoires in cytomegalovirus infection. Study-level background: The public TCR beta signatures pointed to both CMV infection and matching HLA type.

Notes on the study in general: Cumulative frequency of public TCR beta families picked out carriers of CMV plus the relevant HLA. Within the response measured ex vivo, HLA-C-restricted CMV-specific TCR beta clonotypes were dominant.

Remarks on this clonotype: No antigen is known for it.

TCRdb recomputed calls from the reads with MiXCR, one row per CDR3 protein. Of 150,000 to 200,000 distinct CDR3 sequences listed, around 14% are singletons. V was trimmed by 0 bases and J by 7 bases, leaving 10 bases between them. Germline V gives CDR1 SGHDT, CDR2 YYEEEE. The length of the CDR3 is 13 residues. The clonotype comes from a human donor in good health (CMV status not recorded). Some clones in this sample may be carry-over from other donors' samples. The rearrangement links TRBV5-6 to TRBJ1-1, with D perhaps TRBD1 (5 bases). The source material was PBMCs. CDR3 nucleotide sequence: TGTGCCAGCAGCTTGGCCTGGGGCGGTGAAGCTTTCTTT. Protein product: CASSLAWGGEAFF.